These 11 T cell receptor beta chains originate from one sample sequenced in a study of PD-1 blockade in classical Hodgkin lymphoma. Only in-frame clones appear in the TCRdb table, and some are missing; sequencing was by immunoSEQ multiplex PCR. This sample yields 20,000 to 25,000 clones, of which roughly nine tenths are seen a single time; more than 0.2% belongs to the top ten. Time point in this sample: newly diagnosed, previously untreated cHL patient sample. Magnetic negative selection of thawed PBMCs was the method by which CD4+ T cells were purified. Sequencing was carried out using CD4+ T cells from blood. These receptors were collected from a human donor with classical Hodgkin lymphoma.

The chain links TRBV2 to TRBJ2-6; D remains ambiguous. V dropped 7 bases and J dropped 0 bases, with 1 base sitting between them. This CDR3 region has 12 residues. The germline V gene has CDR1 SNHLY and CDR2 FYNNEI. CDR3 DNA: TGTGCCAGCACCTCTGGGGCCAACGTCCTGACTTTC. Translated, it gives CASTSGANVLTF.

This chain uses TRBV5-1 with TRBJ2-1, with D possibly matching TRBD2 (5 bases). V was clipped by 7 bases and J by 6 bases, with 17 bases between them. This CDR3 has 14 amino acids. Per germline, CDR1 SGHRS and CDR2 YFSETQ. CDR3 coding DNA: TGCGCCAGCGGAGAATGGGGAGAGCTCAATGAGCAGTTCTTC. This translates into CASGEWGELNEQFF. Together with reference TRBV5-1 and TRBJ2-1, the CDR3 gives the full variable domain: KAGVTQTPRYLIKTRGQQVTLSCSPISGHRSVSWYQQTPGQGLQFLFEYFSETQRNKGNFPGRFSGRQFSNSRSEMNVSTLELGDSALYLCASGEWGELNEQFFGPGTRLTVL.

V usage is TRBV27 and J usage is TRBJ2-7, with D perhaps matching TRBD2 (5 bases). Germline V gene data show CDR1 as MNHEY and CDR2 as SMNVEV (reference sequence). V lost 3 bases, J lost 3 bases, and 12 bases lay in between. The CDR3 contains 14 residues. The CDR3 nucleotides read TGTGCCAGCAGTTTCGGGATTTATAACTACGAGCAGTACTTC. Amino acid sequence: CASSFGIYNYEQYF.

The gene calls are TRBV6-4 and TRBJ2-1; 9 bases agree with TRBD2. The CDR3 is made up of 14 amino acids. Trimming removed 6 bases from V and 4 bases from J; junction bases left unmatched: 4. CDR1 is MRHNA and CDR2 is SNTAGT in the germline V gene. As DNA, the CDR3 is TGTGCCAGCAGGGGGGCGGGAGGGTACAATGAGCAGTTCTTC. Encoded protein: CASRGAGGYNEQFF.

The V and J genes are TRBV10-2 and TRBJ1-1; TRBD1 might be the D (5 bases). Deletions cut 8 bases from V and 0 bases from J, with 13 bases between. The CDR3 is made up of 14 amino acids. Germline loops: CDR1 WSHSY, CDR2 SAAADI. The CDR3 DNA reads as TGCGCCAGCCGCTCGACAGTAATGAACACTGAAGCTTTCTTT. Residues: CASRSTVMNTEAFF.

This clone was picked up one time. The chain combines TRBV4-3 with TRBJ1-4; tentative D call: TRBD1 (5 bases). In germline, CDR1 is LGHNA, CDR2 YSLEER. V lost 0 bases to trimming and J lost 8 bases, with 16 bases between them. The CDR3 totals 16 residues. CDR3 sequence reads: CASSQEEAGTWEKLFF. The DNA of the CDR3 is TGCGCCAGCAGCCAAGAGGAGGCAGGGACGTGGGAAAAACTGTTTTTT.

The chain is built from TRBV5-4 and TRBJ2-7, with D perhaps TRBD1 (6 bases). Trimming cost V 0 bases and J 5 bases, with 9 bases left between them. CDR1 SGHNT and CDR2 YYREEE come from the germline V gene (reference sequence). CDR3 length: 13 residues. Written as DNA, the CDR3 is TGTGCCAGCAGCTTGGCCGGGACAAACGAGCAGTACTTC. Translated, it gives CASSLAGTNEQYF. The entire variable domain, with the rest obtained from reference TRBV5-4 and TRBJ2-7, is as follows: ETGVTQSPTHLIKTRGQQVTLRCSSQSGHNTVSWYQQALGQGPQFIFQYYREEENGRGNFPPRFSGLQFPNYSSELNVNALELDDSALYLCASSLAGTNEQYFGPGTRLTVT.

The V gene is TRBV30, the J gene TRBJ1-5, with 8 bases lining up with TRBD1. The CDR3 runs 14 residues. Germline trimming cut 3 bases from V and 10 bases from J; bases unmatched to any gene: 11. Germline assignment: CDR1 GTSNPN and CDR2 SVGIG (reference sequence). The chain's CDR3 is CAWSPRTGFGPQHF. CDR3 sequence (DNA): TGTGCCTGGAGCCCTCGGACAGGGTTCGGCCCCCAGCATTTT.

The chain has TRBV29-1 and TRBJ2-5, with TRBD2 as a possible D gene (6 bases). CDR3 length equals 13 residues. Germline V lookup: CDR1 SQVTM, CDR2 ANQGSEA. The V and J ends lost 1 base and 2 bases respectively, with 8 bases between them. The DNA for the CDR3 is TGCAGCGTTGAAGGACTAGTGCAAGAGACCCAGTACTTC. Its protein product is CSVEGLVQETQYF.

The chain couples TRBV6-1 to TRBJ2-3; TRBD2 might be the D (7 bases). Between the trimmed V and J ends, which lost 6 bases and 7 bases, there was a span of 14 bases. The germline V gene has CDR1 MNHNS and CDR2 SASEGT. The CDR3 is made up of 13 amino acids. CDR3 residues: CASRRRGQNTQYF. The DNA for the CDR3 is TGTGCCAGCAGGAGGCGGGGGCAGAATACGCAGTATTTT.

The J gene is TRBJ2-4, the V gene TRBV25-1; D not resolved. The CDR3 consists of 13 residues. Germline V CDR1 and CDR2: MGHDK, SYGVNS. The V and J ends lost 2 bases and 5 bases respectively, with 7 bases between them. This CDR3 is CASSEPPQNIQYF. The CDR3 DNA reads as TGTGCCAGCAGTGAACCCCCCCAAAACATTCAGTACTTC.